The following is a T cell receptor (beta chain) sequence with its context. V lost 1 base to trimming and J lost 0 bases, with 7 bases between them. The CDR3 length is 15 residues. Germline CDR1 reads KGHDR; CDR2 reads SFDVKD. The sample belongs to a study of blood T cell repertoires in COVID-19. Study background: The samples span acute and convalescent COVID-19 from the United States, Italy and Spain. The analysed material was cDNA or gDNA that came from T cells, B-cell-depleted T cells, or PBMCs.

Original analysis: By means of reference gene primer amplification, nucleated cell counts were estimated. Measured with immunoSEQ multiplex PCR; TCRdb has only the in-frame clones, and not every one. Clone size and V and J calls were adopted from that table, with D and trimming inferred from the DNA. The data contain 250,000 to 300,000 clones, 89% of them singletons. The chain links TRBV24-1 to TRBJ2-3; D unclear. The TCR was taken from a woman in her thirties or forties who had recovered from COVID-19. The sample comprised peripheral blood. Here the CDR3 reads CATSDFVHSTDTQYF. For the CDR3, the DNA is TGTGCCACCAGTGATTTTGTACACAGCACAGATACGCAGTATTTT.